The 6 T cell receptor beta chains presented below share a single source sample, sequenced in a study of shared clonotypes between healthy human individuals. Clones were sequenced by immunoSEQ multiplex PCR, and TCRdb holds only the in-frame ones, with some missing. This sample carries millions of clones, just over 90% of them seen once, and the ten largest clones take about 0.13%. Source material: naive CD4+ T cells sorted from blood. Noted subset: CD45RA+ positively selected. These receptors were collected from a man younger than 30 in good health.

The gene calls are TRBV10-3 and TRBJ1-1; TRBD1 matches at 10 bases. Unmatched junction bases numbered 6, after V lost 10 bases and J lost 4 bases. Germline loops: CDR1 ENHRY, CDR2 SYGVKD. CDR3 length: 13 residues. The CDR3 DNA is TGTGCCACCCAGGACAGGGGGGGCACTGAAGCTTTCTTT. Protein sequence: CATQDRGGTEAFF.

Here the CDR3 reads CASSQSGGVSYNEQFF. The CDR3 bases are TGTGCCAGTAGTCAGTCGGGCGGGGTCTCCTACAATGAGCAGTTCTTC. This chain uses TRBV19 with TRBJ2-1; D is possibly TRBD2 (6 bases). Deletions cut 5 bases from V and 0 bases from J, with 14 bases between. The V gene's germline CDR1 is LNHDA and CDR2 SQIVND (reference sequence). CDR3 length: 16 residues.

The genes are TRBV29-1 and TRBJ1-4; 8 bases line up with TRBD1. Germline values: CDR1 SQVTM, CDR2 ANQGSEA. This CDR3 is built from 18 residues. V lost 6 bases, J lost 2 bases, and 17 bases stayed unmatched. CDR3 sequence reads: CSVLQATGETATNEKLFF. CDR3 in DNA: TGCAGCGTCCTACAGGCGACAGGGGAGACTGCGACTAATGAAAAACTGTTTTTT.

This sequence joins TRBV28 and TRBJ1-2; 9 positions agree with TRBD1. Per germline, CDR1 MDHEN and CDR2 SYDVKM. The CDR3 runs to 12 residues. Trimming cost V 6 bases and J 12 bases; bases outside gene matches: 8. CDR3: CASRQQGALNTF. In DNA, the CDR3 is TGTGCCAGCAGACAACAGGGGGCGCTTAACACCTTC.

V and J are TRBV10-2 and TRBJ1-3; TRBD1 might be the D (5 bases). Trimming removed 8 bases from V and 0 bases from J, with 17 bases in between. Germline V gene lookup returns CDR1 WSHSY and CDR2 SAAADI. The CDR3 length is 16 residues. CDR3 sequence (DNA): TGCGCCAGCGGGCCGGGTCAGGGCGACTCTGGAAACACCATATATTTT. Translated: CASGPGQGDSGNTIYF.

The chain has TRBV19 and TRBJ1-6; D unclear. V shed 5 bases and J shed 5 bases, with 13 bases lying between them. Germline CDR1 LNHDA, CDR2 SQIVND (reference sequence). This CDR3 is built from 15 residues. The CDR3 DNA reads TGTGCCAGTAGTCCTCTGACGGTGGATAATTCACCCCTCCACTTT. Translated, it gives CASSPLTVDNSPLHF.